Many counts were recorded for the clone carrying this TCR beta chain. The sample is drawn from a study of T cells after yellow fever vaccination. By 5'RACE template switching, TCR cDNA was produced, with a universal primer site and UMIs added in the process. Using its own MiXCR run on the 5' RACE reads, TCRdb lists one record per CDR3 protein. The sample lists around 53,000 distinct CDR3 sequences; 6.6% were seen once. V lost 3 bases and J lost 8; bases outside the gene matches: 14. The CDR3 is 18 amino acids. This material consisted of CD8+ T cells not binding an NS4B(214-222) dextramer, sorted from PBMCs, taken about 49 days after the first yellow fever vaccination. The chain has TRBV12-3 or TRBV12-4 and TRBJ2-1; 12 positions agree with TRBD2. The source of this sequence is a man younger than 35 who received the YFV17D yellow fever vaccine. CDR3 residues: CASSFPSGGELYFDEQFF. The CDR3 region has the DNA TGTGCCAGCAGTTTCCCTAGCGGGGGGGAATTATATTTCGATGAGCAGTTCTTC.